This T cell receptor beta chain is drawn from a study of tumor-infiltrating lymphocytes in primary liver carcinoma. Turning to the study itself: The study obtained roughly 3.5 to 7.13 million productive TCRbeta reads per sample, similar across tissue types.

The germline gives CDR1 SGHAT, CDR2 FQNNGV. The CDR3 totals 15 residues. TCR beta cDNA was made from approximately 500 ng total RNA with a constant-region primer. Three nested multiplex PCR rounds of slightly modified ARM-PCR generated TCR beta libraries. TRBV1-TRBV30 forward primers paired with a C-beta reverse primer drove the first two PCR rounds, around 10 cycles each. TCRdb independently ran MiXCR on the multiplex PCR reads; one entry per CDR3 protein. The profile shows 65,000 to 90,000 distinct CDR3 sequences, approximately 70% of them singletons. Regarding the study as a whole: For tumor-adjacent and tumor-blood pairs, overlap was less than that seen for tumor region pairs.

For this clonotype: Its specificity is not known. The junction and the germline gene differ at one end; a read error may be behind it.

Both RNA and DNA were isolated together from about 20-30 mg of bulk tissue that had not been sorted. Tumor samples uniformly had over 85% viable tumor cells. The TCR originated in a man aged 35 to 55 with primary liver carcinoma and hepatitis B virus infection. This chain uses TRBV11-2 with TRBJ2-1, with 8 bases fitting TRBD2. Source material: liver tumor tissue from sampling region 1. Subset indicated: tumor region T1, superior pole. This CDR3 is CAGSVSGSLYNEQFF. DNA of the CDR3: TGTGCCGGCAGCGTCAGCGGGAGTCTCTACAATGAGCAGTTCTTC.